This T cell receptor (beta chain) was identified in a study of blood T cell repertoires in COVID-19. In the study overall: PBMCs, B-cell-depleted T cells, or T cells provided the cDNA or gDNA that made up the material.

Looked up from germline, CDR1 is LGHDT and CDR2 is YNNKEL (reference sequence). The V and J ends lost 5 bases and 3 bases respectively, with 11 bases between them. This CDR3 is built from 14 residues. Measured with immunoSEQ multiplex PCR; TCRdb has only the in-frame clones, and not every one. The top ten clones hold roughly a tenth of a sample with fewer than 30,000 clones, over 75% of them seen once. The source is a man aged 55 to 70 with acute or convalescent COVID-19. The sample was peripheral blood. The rearrangement links TRBV3-1 (or the pseudogene TRBV3-2) to TRBJ2-1, with TRBD2 as a possible D gene (5 bases). CDR3 sequence reads: CASSEGRDYNEQFF. The CDR3 region has the DNA TGTGCCAGCAGCGAGGGCCGCGACTACAATGAGCAGTTCTTC.